This T cell receptor beta chain was observed in a study of cytomegalovirus exposure and HLA in healthy donors. This clone was observed a handful of times. Its antigen is undetermined. This CDR3 contains 15 residues. Germline CDR1 MNHEY, CDR2 SVGAGI. Notes on the study in general: In a later analysis, parvovirus B19, influenza, CMV and Epstein-Barr virus appeared linked to several top co-occurrence clusters.

Primers for the PCR totalled 60 Vbeta and 13 Jbeta. Only in-frame clones appear in the TCRdb table, and some are missing; sequencing was by immunoSEQ multiplex PCR. The sample lists around 160,000 clones, about 72% occurring once. This clonotype originated in a man between 45 and 60 years old in good health and CMV-seropositive. Sequenced material: PBMCs. The chain has TRBV6-5 and TRBJ2-5; 9 nucleotides agree with TRBD2. The better agreement between TRBJ2-7 and the DNA end casts doubt on the J call. The CDR3 protein is CASSYSILAGYEQYF. In nucleotides, the CDR3 is TGTGCCAGCAGTTACTCGATCCTAGCGGGGTACGAGCAGTACTTC.